Sequencing of this T cell receptor (beta chain) was carried out in a study of preoperative IRX-2 immunotherapy in early breast cancer. Profiling relied on immunoSEQ multiplex PCR, and the TCRdb table lists in-frame clones only, not all of them. The sample lists about 62,000 clones; roughly 94% were seen once. Treatment reported: preoperative locoregional IRX-2 cytokine immunotherapy. Patients received preoperative, locoregional IRX-2 cytokine immunotherapy in a phase Ib study. The specimen was taken from a patient treated with IRX-2 immunotherapy. The sequence was obtained from a human donor with breast cancer.

The CDR3 DNA reads as TGTGCCAGCAGTTACTCAGGGGTGGGTAATTCACCCCTCCACTTT. Residues: CASSYSGVGNSPLHF. The chain couples TRBV6-6 to TRBJ1-6; maybe TRBD1 (5 bases). Germline-derived CDR1 and CDR2 are MNHNY and SVGAGI (reference sequence). Trimming took off 0 bases at V and 6 bases at J, with 9 bases between the two ends. The CDR3 covers 15 residues.